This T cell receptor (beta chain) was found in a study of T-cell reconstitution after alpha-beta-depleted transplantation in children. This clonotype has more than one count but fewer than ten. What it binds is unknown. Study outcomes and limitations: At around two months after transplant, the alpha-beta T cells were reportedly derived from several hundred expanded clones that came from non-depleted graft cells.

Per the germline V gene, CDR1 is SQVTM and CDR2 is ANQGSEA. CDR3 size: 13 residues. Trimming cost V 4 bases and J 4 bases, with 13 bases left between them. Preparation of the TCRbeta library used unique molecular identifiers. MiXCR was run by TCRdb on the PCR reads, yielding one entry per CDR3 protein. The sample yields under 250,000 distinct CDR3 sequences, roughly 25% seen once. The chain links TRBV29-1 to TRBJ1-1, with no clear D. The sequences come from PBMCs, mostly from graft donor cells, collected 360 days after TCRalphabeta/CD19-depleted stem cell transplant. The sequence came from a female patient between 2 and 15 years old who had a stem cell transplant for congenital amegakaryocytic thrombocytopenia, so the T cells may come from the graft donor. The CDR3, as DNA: TGCAGCGTTGCCCAGACCGAAGGCACTGAAGCTTTCTTT. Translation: CSVAQTEGTEAFF. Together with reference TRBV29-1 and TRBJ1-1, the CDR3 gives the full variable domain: SAVISQKPSRDICQRGTSLTIQCQVDSQVTMMFWYRQQPGQSLTLIATANQGSEATYESGFVIDKFPISRPNLTFSTLTVSNMSPEDSSIYLCSVAQTEGTEAFFGQGTRLTVV.